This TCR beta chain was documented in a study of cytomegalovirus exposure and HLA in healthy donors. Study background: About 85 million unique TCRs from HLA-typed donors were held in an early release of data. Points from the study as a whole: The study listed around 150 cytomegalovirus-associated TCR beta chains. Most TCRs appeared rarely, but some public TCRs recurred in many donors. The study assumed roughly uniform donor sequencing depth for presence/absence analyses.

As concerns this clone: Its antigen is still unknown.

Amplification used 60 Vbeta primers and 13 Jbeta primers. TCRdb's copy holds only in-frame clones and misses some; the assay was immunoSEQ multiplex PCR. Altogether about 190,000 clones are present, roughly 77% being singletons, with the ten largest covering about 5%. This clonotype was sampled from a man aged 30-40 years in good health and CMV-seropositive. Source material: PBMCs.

The chain's CDR3 is CASSSTGVSYEQYF. CDR3 coding DNA: TGTGCCAGCAGTTCAACAGGGGTATCCTACGAGCAGTACTTC. The chain combines TRBV6-6 with TRBJ2-7, with 7 bases identical to TRBD1. The junction had 4 bases not matched to a gene; V was cut back by 4 bases and J by 1 base. This CDR3 has 14 amino acids. CDR1 MNHNY and CDR2 SVGAGI come from the germline V gene (reference sequence).